This T cell receptor beta chain is drawn from a study of cytomegalovirus exposure and HLA in healthy donors. Regarding the study as a whole: Data from an earlier analysis indicated that most TCR beta V segments were productive either about 87% or about 30% of the time. A list of roughly 160 TCR beta chains associated with cytomegalovirus was given. Sequencing probably produced one cluster of sequence variants that were highly shared.

The PCR used 60 Vbeta and 13 Jbeta primers. Only in-frame clones appear in the TCRdb table, and some are missing; sequencing was by immunoSEQ multiplex PCR. Among some 140,000 clones listed, around 72% were seen once. As to this clone: Antigen: not known.

Trimming cost V 7 bases and J 7 bases, with 24 bases left between them. The CDR3 totals 16 residues. Germline CDR1 and CDR2: SGDLS and YYNGEE. The sequenced sample was PBMCs. The rearrangement joins TRBV9 to TRBJ2-1, with D tentatively TRBD2 (7 bases). The receptor was isolated from a man over 45 in good health and CMV-seropositive. The chain's CDR3 is CASAEGWGGRRNEQFF. The CDR3 DNA is TGTGCCAGCGCAGAGGGGTGGGGGGGCCGACGGAATGAGCAGTTCTTC.